This TCR beta chain comes out of a study of shared clonotypes between healthy human individuals. At the level of the study: The donor pool was made up of two women and a few men aged 18 to 49. Three plates were used per donor for CD4 naive, three for CD4 memory, two for CD8 naive and one for CD8 memory.

With 6 bases removed from V and 2 bases from J, the gap between germline ends came to 7 bases. The length of the CDR3 is 12 residues. Germline V gives CDR1 ENHRY, CDR2 SYGVKD. Study-wide results and caveats: Only a few donors were included, so the genetic and exposure-history diversity represented was limited.

At deep level, the assay was performed. Data came from immunoSEQ multiplex PCR; TCRdb stores just in-frame clones and leaves some out. Among more than 2 million clones, approximately 94% were seen once, and the ten largest hold about 0.13%. In regard to this clone: Its antigen is not known.

What was sequenced was naive CD4+ T cells sorted from blood. Described subset: CD45RA+ positively selected. The TCR was taken from a man between 18 and 35 years old in good health. The V call is TRBV10-3, the J call TRBJ2-5, with D hard to call. The CDR3 bases are TGTGCCATCAGCCAGCTGCAAGAGACCCAGTACTTC. It codes for CAISQLQETQYF.